One sample yielded the 6 T cell receptor beta chains listed below, sequenced in a study of OX40 agonist ivuxolimab in advanced cancers. The library was produced with the immunoSEQ multiplex PCR assay. Sourced from immuneACCESS, this table was stored by TCRdb with only in-frame sequences that have V and J called. A share of the clones is absent; for the studies checked, an unresolved V gene accounts for under half, and the remainder has no known explanation. This sample is represented by around 85,000 clones; around 90% of them were singletons. Of the sample, roughly 8.4% is held by the ten largest clones. The material sequenced was CD4+ or CD8+ T cells sorted from blood, taken in a trial of the OX40 agonist ivuxolimab. Receptors originate from an adult with an advanced solid tumor such as melanoma, head and neck, liver or kidney cancer.

V gene TRBV28 combines with J gene TRBJ2-3; TRBD2 aligns across 11 bases. This CDR3 comprises 13 residues. Germline V gene sequence: CDR1 MDHEN, CDR2 SYDVKM. J was trimmed by 3 bases and V by 8 bases; bases with no gene match: 1. CDR3 sequence reads: CASLAGGTDTQYF. CDR3 sequence (DNA): TGTGCCAGCCTAGCGGGGGGAACAGATACGCAGTATTTT. Full variable domain (rest looked up from reference TRBV28 and TRBJ2-3): DVKVTQSSRYLVKRTGEKVFLECVQDMDHENMFWYRQDPGLGLRLIYFSYDVKMKEKGDIPEGYSVSREKKERFSLILESASTNQTSMYLCASLAGGTDTQYFGPGTRLTVL.

CDR3: CASSLTSGVVRYNEQFF. Here the CDR3 DNA reads TGCGCCAGCAGCTTAACTAGCGGGGTAGTAAGGTACAATGAGCAGTTCTTC. The chain uses TRBV5-1 and TRBJ2-1; 10 positions match TRBD2. The CDR3 is 17 amino acids. Trimming removed 2 bases from V and 4 bases from J; junction bases left unmatched: 9. Germline CDR1 and CDR2: SGHRS and YFSETQ.

V usage is TRBV28 and J usage is TRBJ2-1, with D unresolved. Germline V gives CDR1 MDHEN, CDR2 SYDVKM. The CDR3 totals 12 residues. V dropped 3 bases and J dropped 8 bases, with 8 bases sitting between them. CDR3 sequence: CASSLVGDEQFF. The DNA for the CDR3 is TGTGCCAGCAGTTTGGTTGGGGATGAGCAGTTCTTC.

The chain joins TRBV15 to TRBJ2-1; D remains unclear. CDR1 is LNHNV, CDR2 YYDKDF, per germline (reference sequence). This CDR3 region has 14 residues. V shed 4 bases and J shed 0 bases, with 7 bases lying between them. The CDR3 loop reads CATSNWVSYNEQFF. CDR3 sequence (DNA): TGTGCCACCAGCAATTGGGTCTCCTACAATGAGCAGTTCTTC.

This chain joins TRBV13 and TRBJ2-3, with D unclear. This CDR3 spans 14 amino acids. Germline CDR1 and CDR2: PRHDT and FYEKMQ (reference sequence). Trimming took off 0 bases at V and 1 base at J, with 5 bases between the two ends. The CDR3: CASSLGSGTDTQYF. The CDR3 DNA sequence: TGTGCCAGCAGCTTAGGTTCCGGCACAGATACGCAGTATTTT.

This chain links TRBV4-3 with TRBJ2-3; possible D gene TRBD2, 5 bases. V lost 0 bases to trimming and J lost 0 bases, with 10 bases between them. The CDR3 totals 16 residues. CDR1 is LGHNA and CDR2 is YSLEER in the germline V gene. The chain's CDR3 is CASSQDPSGSTDTQYF. The CDR3 bases are TGCGCCAGCAGCCAAGATCCCTCGGGGAGCACAGATACGCAGTATTTT.